Shown below are 18 T cell receptor beta chains from a single sample sequenced in a study of chemoradiotherapy in HPV16-positive cancers (dated 2022 in TCRdb). Receptor libraries were prepared by the immunoSEQ multiplex PCR assay. Not all clones reach the TCRdb copy of this immuneACCESS table, which keeps in-frame sequences only. Checked studies attribute under half of the gap to unresolved V genes and leave the rest unexplained. This sample holds about 6,400 clones; under 85% were observed only once. The top ten hold over 5.5% of the sample. The starting material was tumor tissue, obtained from a patient who underwent chemoradiotherapy. Source of these receptors: a human donor with HPV-associated anogenital cancer.

This rearrangement joins TRBV2 to TRBJ1-5; D call uncertain. V lost 4 bases and J 0 bases, leaving 13 bases between the germline ends. Germline V gives CDR1 SNHLY, CDR2 FYNNEI. This CDR3 region has 16 residues. The CDR3 here is CASSAGLTISNQPQHF. For the CDR3, the DNA is TGTGCCAGCAGTGCTGGTTTGACCATTAGCAATCAGCCCCAGCATTTT. The full variable domain, with the rest looked up from reference TRBV2 and TRBJ1-5, is EPEVTQTPSHQVTQMGQEVILRCVPISNHLYFYWYRQILGQKVEFLVSFYNNEISEKSEIFDDQFSVERPDGSNFTLKIRSTKLEDSAMYFCASSAGLTISNQPQHFGDGTRLSIL.

The V and J genes are TRBV5-1 and TRBJ2-6; 12 bases are shared with TRBD2. The junction had 9 bases not matched to a gene; V was cut back by 4 bases and J by 4 bases. Germline V gene lookup returns CDR1 SGHRS and CDR2 YFSETQ. This CDR3 is built from 18 residues. CDR3 residues: CASSPLAGGPIGANVLTF. CDR3 DNA: TGCGCCAGCAGCCCTCTAGCGGGGGGGCCGATAGGGGCCAACGTCCTGACTTTC.

Comment on this clone: Other DNA sequences in this sample translate to the same CDR3. The chain recombines TRBV30 with TRBJ1-3; 8 bases fit TRBD1. From germline, CDR1 is GTSNPN and CDR2 SVGIG (reference sequence). Unmatched junction bases numbered 1, after V lost 4 bases and J lost 2 bases. CDR3 length: 13 amino acids. The chain's CDR3 is CAWKQGAGNTIYF. The CDR3 bases are TGTGCCTGGAAACAGGGGGCTGGAAACACCATATATTTT.

The sample holds one count of this clone. The V gene is TRBV7-2, the J gene TRBJ2-2; 7 bases are shared with TRBD1. The CDR3 runs 18 residues. Germline values: CDR1 SGHTA, CDR2 FQGNSA. The ends lost 0 bases at V and 6 bases at J; junction bases unmatched: 13. CDR3 in amino acids: CASSLAPQGLLGAGELFF. The CDR3, as DNA: TGTGCCAGCAGCTTAGCCCCACAGGGGCTATTGGGGGCCGGGGAGCTGTTTTTT.

This clone showed up just a few times. The CDR3 region has the DNA TGTGCCAGTACCCCGACAGGGGGCATCTACGAGCAGTACTTC. Its protein is CASTPTGGIYEQYF. The V and J genes are TRBV19 and TRBJ2-7, with TRBD1 matching over 10 bases. V was clipped by 7 bases and J by 3 bases; unmatched bases: 6. The germline V gene encodes CDR1 LNHDA and CDR2 SQIVND (reference sequence). The CDR3 covers 14 residues. The full variable domain, its missing parts supplied by reference TRBV19 and TRBJ2-7, is DGGITQSPKYLFRKEGQNVTLSCEQNLNHDAMYWYRQDPGQGLRLIYYSQIVNDFQKGDIAEGYSVSREKKESFPLTVTSAQKNPTAFYLCASTPTGGIYEQYFGPGTRLTVT.

This clone was picked up a small number of times. V gene TRBV29-1 combines with J gene TRBJ1-4; D may be TRBD1 (6 bases). The CDR3 has 13 residues. V was clipped by 4 bases and J by 2 bases, with 8 bases between them. Germline-derived CDR1 and CDR2 are SQVTM and ANQGSEA. In DNA form, the CDR3 reads TGCAGCGTTGGGGACACGACTAATGAAAAACTGTTTTTT. It codes for CSVGDTTNEKLFF.

The chain uses TRBV6-1 and TRBJ1-6, with D tentatively TRBD1 (5 bases). Per the germline V gene, CDR1 is MNHNS and CDR2 is SASEGT. This CDR3 contains 15 residues. The V and J ends lost 6 bases and 11 bases respectively, with 20 bases between them. The CDR3: CASSDLGRGWTPLHF. Written as DNA, the CDR3 is TGTGCCAGCAGCGACCTGGGGAGGGGTTGGACACCCCTCCACTTT.

The rearrangement uses TRBV7-3 and TRBJ2-7; D is possibly TRBD1 or TRBD2 (5 bases each). The germline V gene has CDR1 SGHTA and CDR2 FQGTGA. V was cut by 0 bases and J by 7 bases, with 10 bases left in between. The CDR3 length is 13 residues. CDR3 nucleotides: TGTGCCAGCAGCTTAACTGGGGCGGGTGAGCAGTACTTC. Translating gives CASSLTGAGEQYF.

The V and J genes are TRBV29-1 and TRBJ1-2, with D possibly being TRBD1 (6 bases). V gave up 7 bases and J gave up 8 bases, with 17 bases separating them. This CDR3 contains 12 residues. From germline, CDR1 is SQVTM and CDR2 ANQGSEA. CDR3 nucleotides: TGCAGCGCCTCCGGGACAAGAGTGGGCTACACCTTC. Amino acids: CSASGTRVGYTF.

The genes are TRBV7-9 and TRBJ1-1; D remains unclear. V lost 1 base to trimming and J lost 4 bases, with 7 bases between them. The CDR3 length is 13 residues. Germline V CDR1 and CDR2: SEHNR, FQNEAQ (reference sequence). The DNA of the CDR3 is TGTGCCAGCAGCTTAGGGGTACTCACTGAAGCTTTCTTT. This sequence encodes CASSLGVLTEAFF.

The J gene is TRBJ1-2, the V gene TRBV7-3, with a possible D match to TRBD1 (6 bases). There are 14 residues in the CDR3. Trimming took off 5 bases at V and 4 bases at J, with 14 bases between the two ends. In germline, CDR1 is SGHTA, CDR2 FQGTGA. This chain's CDR3 is CASSPNSGVYGYTF. CDR3 in DNA: TGTGCCAGCAGCCCAAATTCAGGGGTCTATGGCTACACCTTC.

This chain joins TRBV9 and TRBJ1-3; tentatively, D is TRBD1 (5 bases). This CDR3 has 14 amino acids. Between the trimmed V and J ends, which lost 0 bases and 6 bases, there was a span of 10 bases. Germline V gene lookup returns CDR1 SGDLS and CDR2 YYNGEE. The CDR3 DNA reads TGTGCCAGCAGCGTAGCTACGGGGGAAAACACCATATATTTT. It is translated as CASSVATGENTIYF.

The J gene is TRBJ1-4, the V gene TRBV2, with D possibly being TRBD1 (5 bases). There are 15 residues in the CDR3. CDR1 is SNHLY, CDR2 FYNNEI, per germline. Trimming took 7 bases from V and 0 from J, leaving 12 bases between them. CDR3 in amino acids: CASTRGGTTNEKLFF. The CDR3 coding sequence is TGTGCCAGCACCCGGGGGGGAACAACTAATGAAAAACTGTTTTTT.

This clone was counted a few times. V and J are TRBV28 and TRBJ1-1; D not certain. Germline V CDR1 and CDR2: MDHEN, SYDVKM. V was trimmed by 9 bases and J by 6 bases, leaving 11 bases between them. CDR3 size: 11 residues. This CDR3 is CASQREPEAFF. CDR3 DNA sequence: TGTGCCAGTCAGAGGGAGCCTGAAGCTTTCTTT.

The chain combines TRBV19 with TRBJ2-1; 8 bases map to TRBD2. V lost 0 bases to trimming and J lost 5 bases; unmatched junction nucleotides: 6. This CDR3 has 16 amino acids. Germline values: CDR1 LNHDA, CDR2 SQIVND (reference sequence). The DNA of the CDR3 is TGTGCCAGTAGTATAGATTCCAGCGGGGGTAACAATGAGCAGTTCTTC. Amino acids: CASSIDSSGGNNEQFF. Together with reference TRBV19 and TRBJ2-1, the CDR3 gives the full variable domain: DGGITQSPKYLFRKEGQNVTLSCEQNLNHDAMYWYRQDPGQGLRLIYYSQIVNDFQKGDIAEGYSVSREKKESFPLTVTSAQKNPTAFYLCASSIDSSGGNNEQFFGPGTRLTVL.

The chain is built from TRBV7-9 and TRBJ1-5, with D possibly matching TRBD1 (5 bases). Germline assignment: CDR1 SEHNR and CDR2 FQNEAQ (reference sequence). The length of the CDR3 is 14 residues. V lost 4 bases and J lost 3, with 10 bases in between. The CDR3 DNA sequence: TGTGCCAGCAGCTCCGGGGGGATCAATCAGCCCCAGCATTTT. This gives the protein CASSSGGINQPQHF.

This chain joins TRBV4-1 and TRBJ1-1; TRBD1 matches at 9 bases. The V gene's germline CDR1 is MGHRA and CDR2 YSYEKL. V lost 0 bases to trimming and J lost 10 bases; unmatched junction nucleotides: 12. The length of the CDR3 is 16 residues. The CDR3 sequence: CASSQDTNRDRAGAFF. The CDR3 DNA sequence: TGCGCCAGCAGCCAAGATACTAACCGGGACAGGGCGGGAGCTTTCTTT.

The gene calls are TRBV2 and TRBJ2-5; tentatively, D is TRBD1 or TRBD2 (5 bases each). Trimming took 3 bases from V and 3 from J, leaving 17 bases between them. Germline CDR1 SNHLY, CDR2 FYNNEI. This CDR3 comprises 16 residues. The CDR3 loop reads CASSDSQGRGEETQYF. Here the CDR3 DNA reads TGTGCCAGCAGTGATTCGCAGGGCCGGGGCGAAGAGACCCAGTACTTC.